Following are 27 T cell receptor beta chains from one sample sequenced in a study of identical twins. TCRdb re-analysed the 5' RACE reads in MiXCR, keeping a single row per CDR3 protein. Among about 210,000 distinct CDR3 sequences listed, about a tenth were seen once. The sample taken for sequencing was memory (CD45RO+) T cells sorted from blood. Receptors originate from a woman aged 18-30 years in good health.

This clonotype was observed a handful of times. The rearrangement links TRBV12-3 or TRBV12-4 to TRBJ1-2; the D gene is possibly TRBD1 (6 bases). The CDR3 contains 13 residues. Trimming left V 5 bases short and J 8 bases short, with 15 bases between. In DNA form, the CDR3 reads TGTGCCAGCAGTCCTCAGGGGCGTCACGGCTACACCTTC. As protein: CASSPQGRHGYTF.

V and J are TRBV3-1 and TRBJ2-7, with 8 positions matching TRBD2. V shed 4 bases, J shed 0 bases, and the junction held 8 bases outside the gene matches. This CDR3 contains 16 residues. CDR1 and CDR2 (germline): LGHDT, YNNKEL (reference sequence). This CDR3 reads CASSRGRTSSSYEQYF. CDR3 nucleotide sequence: TGTGCCAGCAGCCGCGGGAGGACATCAAGCTCCTACGAGCAGTACTTC.

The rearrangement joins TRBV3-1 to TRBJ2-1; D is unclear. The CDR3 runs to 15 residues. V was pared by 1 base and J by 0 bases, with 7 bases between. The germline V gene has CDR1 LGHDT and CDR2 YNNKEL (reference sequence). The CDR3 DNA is TGTGCCAGCAGCCAAGGTTCGAACTCCTACAATGAGCAGTTCTTC. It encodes CASSQGSNSYNEQFF.

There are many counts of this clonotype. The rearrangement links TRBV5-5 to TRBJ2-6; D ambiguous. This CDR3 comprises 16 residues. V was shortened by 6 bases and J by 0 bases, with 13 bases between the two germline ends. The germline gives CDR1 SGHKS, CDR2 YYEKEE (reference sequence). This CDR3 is CASIHHQGSGANVLTF. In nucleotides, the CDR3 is TGTGCCAGCATCCATCACCAAGGCTCTGGGGCCAACGTCCTGACTTTC.

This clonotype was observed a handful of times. In nucleotides, the CDR3 is TGTGCCAGCAGTTTTTCTTGGCGGGGGGGTTCCACCGGGGAGCTGTTTTTT. It translates to CASSFSWRGGSTGELFF. The V call is TRBV27, the J call TRBJ2-2; 9 positions agree with TRBD2. Germline V gene lookup returns CDR1 MNHEY and CDR2 SMNVEV (reference sequence). CDR3 length: 17 amino acids. V shed 3 bases, J shed 4 bases, and the junction held 9 bases outside the gene matches.

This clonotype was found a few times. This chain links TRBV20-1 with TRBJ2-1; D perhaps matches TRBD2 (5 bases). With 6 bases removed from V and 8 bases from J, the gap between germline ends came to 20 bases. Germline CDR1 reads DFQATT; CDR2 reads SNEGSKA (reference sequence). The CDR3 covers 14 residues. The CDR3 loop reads CSAESGSVVDEQFF. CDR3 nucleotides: TGCAGTGCAGAGAGCGGCTCCGTTGTGGATGAGCAGTTCTTC.

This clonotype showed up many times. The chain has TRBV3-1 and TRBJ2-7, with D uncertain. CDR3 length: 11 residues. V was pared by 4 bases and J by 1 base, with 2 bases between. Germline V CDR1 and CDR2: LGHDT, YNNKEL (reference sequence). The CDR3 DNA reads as TGTGCCAGCAGCCGGTCCTACGAGCAGTACTTC. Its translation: CASSRSYEQYF.

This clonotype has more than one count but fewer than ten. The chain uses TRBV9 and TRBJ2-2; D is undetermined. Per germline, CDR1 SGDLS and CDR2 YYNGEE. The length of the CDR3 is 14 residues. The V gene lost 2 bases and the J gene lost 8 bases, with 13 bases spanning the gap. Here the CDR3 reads CASSVAGPLGELFF. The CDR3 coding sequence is TGTGCCAGCAGCGTGGCCGGACCTTTGGGGGAGCTGTTTTTT. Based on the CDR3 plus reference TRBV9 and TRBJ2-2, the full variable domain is DSGVTQTPKHLITATGQRVTLRCSPRSGDLSVYWYQQSLDQGLQFLIQYYNGEERAKGNILERFSAQQFPDLHSELNLSSLELGDSALYFCASSVAGPLGELFFGEGSRLTVL.

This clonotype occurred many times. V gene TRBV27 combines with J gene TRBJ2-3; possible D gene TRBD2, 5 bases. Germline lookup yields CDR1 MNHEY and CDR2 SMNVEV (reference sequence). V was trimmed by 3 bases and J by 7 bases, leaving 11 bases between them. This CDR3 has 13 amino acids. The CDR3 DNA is TGTGCCAGCAGTTTCGGGGAAGGGTATACGCAGTATTTT. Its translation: CASSFGEGYTQYF.

As DNA, the CDR3 is TGCAGTGCTAGAGATCTGCGGGAGCCCACCTACGAGCAGTACTTC. It is translated as CSARDLREPTYEQYF. This chain links TRBV20-1 with TRBJ2-7, with TRBD2 matching over 7 bases. Germline-derived CDR1 and CDR2 are DFQATT and SNEGSKA (reference sequence). The CDR3 consists of 15 residues. Germline trimming cut 0 bases from V and 2 bases from J; bases unmatched to any gene: 7.

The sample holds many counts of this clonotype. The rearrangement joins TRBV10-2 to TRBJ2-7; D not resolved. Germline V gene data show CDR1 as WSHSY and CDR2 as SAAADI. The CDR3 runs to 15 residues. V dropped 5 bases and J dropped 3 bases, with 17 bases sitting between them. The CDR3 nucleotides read TGCGCCAGCAGTAGAGGACCGCGTGATAACTACGAGCAGTACTTC. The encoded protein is CASSRGPRDNYEQYF.

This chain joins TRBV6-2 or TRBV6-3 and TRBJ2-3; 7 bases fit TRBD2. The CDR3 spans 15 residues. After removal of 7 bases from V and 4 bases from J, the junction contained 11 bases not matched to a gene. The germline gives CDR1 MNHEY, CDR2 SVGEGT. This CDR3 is CASTLGGSFADTQYF. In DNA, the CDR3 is TGTGCCAGCACTCTGGGCGGGAGTTTTGCAGATACGCAGTATTTT.

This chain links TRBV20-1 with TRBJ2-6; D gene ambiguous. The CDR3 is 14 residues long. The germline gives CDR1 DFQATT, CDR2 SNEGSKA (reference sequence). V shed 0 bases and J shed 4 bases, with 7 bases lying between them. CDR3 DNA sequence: TGCAGTGCTAGAGAAGGGCCCGGGGCCAACGTCCTGACTTTC. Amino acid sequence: CSAREGPGANVLTF.

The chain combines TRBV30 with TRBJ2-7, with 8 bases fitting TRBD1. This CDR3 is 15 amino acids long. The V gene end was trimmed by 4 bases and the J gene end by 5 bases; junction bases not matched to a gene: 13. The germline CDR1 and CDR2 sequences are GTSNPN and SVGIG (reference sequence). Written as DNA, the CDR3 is TGTGCCTGGAAATGGGGTAGACAGGGGTCAAACGAGCAGTACTTC. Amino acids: CAWKWGRQGSNEQYF.

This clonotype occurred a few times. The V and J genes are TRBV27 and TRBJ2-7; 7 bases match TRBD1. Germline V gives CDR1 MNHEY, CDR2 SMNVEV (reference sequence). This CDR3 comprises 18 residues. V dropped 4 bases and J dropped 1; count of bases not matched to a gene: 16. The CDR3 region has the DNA TGTGCCAGCAGTTACCGTAGAGGGGGCAATCCGAAGTCCTACGAGCAGTACTTC. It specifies CASSYRRGGNPKSYEQYF.

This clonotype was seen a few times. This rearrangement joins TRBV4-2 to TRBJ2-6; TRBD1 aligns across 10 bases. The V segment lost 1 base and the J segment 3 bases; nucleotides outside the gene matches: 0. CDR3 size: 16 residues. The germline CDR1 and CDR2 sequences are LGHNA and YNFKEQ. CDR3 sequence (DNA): TGTGCCAGCAGCCAAGGGGACAGGGGTGGGGCCAACGTCCTGACTTTC. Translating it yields CASSQGDRGGANVLTF.

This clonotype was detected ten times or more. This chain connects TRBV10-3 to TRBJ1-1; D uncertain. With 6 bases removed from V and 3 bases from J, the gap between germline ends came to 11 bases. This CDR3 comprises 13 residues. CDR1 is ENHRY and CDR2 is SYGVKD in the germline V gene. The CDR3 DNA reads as TGTGCCATCAGCCCTATTGAGGACACTGAAGCTTTCTTT. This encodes CAISPIEDTEAFF.

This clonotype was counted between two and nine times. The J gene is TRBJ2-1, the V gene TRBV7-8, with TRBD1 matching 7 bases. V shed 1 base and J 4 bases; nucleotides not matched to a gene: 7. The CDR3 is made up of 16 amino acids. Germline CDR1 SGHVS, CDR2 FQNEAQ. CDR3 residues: CASSLVEGAGYNEQFF. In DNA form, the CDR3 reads TGTGCCAGCAGCTTAGTTGAGGGGGCAGGGTACAATGAGCAGTTCTTC.

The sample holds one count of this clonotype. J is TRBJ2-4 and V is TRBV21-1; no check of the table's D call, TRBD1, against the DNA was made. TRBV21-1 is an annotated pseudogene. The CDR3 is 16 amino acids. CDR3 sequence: CASSACGRGLGDIQYF. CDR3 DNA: TGTGCCAGCAGCGCCTGCGGCAGGGGGCTAGGTGACATTCAGTACTTC.

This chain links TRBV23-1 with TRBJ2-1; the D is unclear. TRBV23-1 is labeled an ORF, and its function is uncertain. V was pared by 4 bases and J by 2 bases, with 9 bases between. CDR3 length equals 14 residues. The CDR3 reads CASSLPCAYNEQFF. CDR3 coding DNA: TGCGCCAGCAGTCTTCCCTGTGCCTACAATGAGCAGTTCTTC.

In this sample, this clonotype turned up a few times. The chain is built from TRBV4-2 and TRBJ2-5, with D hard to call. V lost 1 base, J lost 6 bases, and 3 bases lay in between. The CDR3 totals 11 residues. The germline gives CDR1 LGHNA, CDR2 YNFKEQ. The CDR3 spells CASSQGKTQYF. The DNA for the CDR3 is TGTGCCAGCAGCCAAGGGAAGACCCAGTACTTC.

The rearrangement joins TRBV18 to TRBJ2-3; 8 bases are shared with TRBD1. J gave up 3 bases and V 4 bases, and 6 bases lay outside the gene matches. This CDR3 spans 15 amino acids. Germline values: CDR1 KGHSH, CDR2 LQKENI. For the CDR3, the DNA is TGTGCCAGCTCACTAAGGACAGGGATTACAGATACGCAGTATTTT. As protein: CASSLRTGITDTQYF.

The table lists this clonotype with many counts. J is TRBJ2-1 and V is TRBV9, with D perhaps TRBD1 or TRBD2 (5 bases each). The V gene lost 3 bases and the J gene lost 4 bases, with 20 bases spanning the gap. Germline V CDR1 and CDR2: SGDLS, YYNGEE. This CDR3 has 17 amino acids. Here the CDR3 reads CASSAVPGTPEYNEQFF. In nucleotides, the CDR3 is TGTGCCAGCAGCGCTGTCCCCGGGACCCCTGAGTACAATGAGCAGTTCTTC. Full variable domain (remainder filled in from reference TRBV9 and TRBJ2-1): DSGVTQTPKHLITATGQRVTLRCSPRSGDLSVYWYQQSLDQGLQFLIQYYNGEERAKGNILERFSAQQFPDLHSELNLSSLELGDSALYFCASSAVPGTPEYNEQFFGPGTRLTVL.

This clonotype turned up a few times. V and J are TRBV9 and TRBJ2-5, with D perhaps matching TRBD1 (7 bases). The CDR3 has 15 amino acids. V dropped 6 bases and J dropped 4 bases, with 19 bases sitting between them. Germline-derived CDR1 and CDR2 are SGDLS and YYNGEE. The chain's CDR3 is CASTAGSGGGETQYF. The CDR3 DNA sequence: TGTGCCAGCACAGCTGGGTCAGGGGGAGGAGAGACCCAGTACTTC.

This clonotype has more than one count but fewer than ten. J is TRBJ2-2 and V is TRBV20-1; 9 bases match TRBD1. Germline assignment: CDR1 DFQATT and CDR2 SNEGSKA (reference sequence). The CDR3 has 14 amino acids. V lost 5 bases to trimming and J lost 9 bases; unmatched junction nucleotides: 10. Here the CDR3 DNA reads TGCAGTGCTCTTAGACAGGGGGGACGCAGGGAGCTGTTTTTT. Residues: CSALRQGGRRELFF.

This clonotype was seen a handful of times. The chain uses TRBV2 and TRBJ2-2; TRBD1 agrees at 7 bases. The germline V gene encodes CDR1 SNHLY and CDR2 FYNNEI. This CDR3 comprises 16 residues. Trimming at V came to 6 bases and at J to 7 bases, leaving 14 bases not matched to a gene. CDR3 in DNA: TGTGCCAGCAGGACTGACAGGGATCGACGGGGCGGGGAGCTGTTTTTT. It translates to CASRTDRDRRGGELFF.

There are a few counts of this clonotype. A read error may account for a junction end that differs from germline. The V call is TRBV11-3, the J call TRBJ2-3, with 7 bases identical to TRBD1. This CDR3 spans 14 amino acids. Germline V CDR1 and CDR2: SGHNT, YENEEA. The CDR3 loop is CASSLDRDTDTQYF. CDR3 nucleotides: TGTGCCAGCAGCCTAGACAGGGACACAGATACGCAGTATTTT.